Below are 10 T cell receptor beta chains sequenced from a single sample in a study of a mutant IDH1 vaccine in newly diagnosed glioma. Specified time point: week 35, safety follow-up. Topical imiquimod was applied with each vaccine dose, which held 300 ug of mutant IDH1 20-mer peptide. Their recognized antigens are unknown. TCRdb's copy holds only in-frame clones and misses some; the assay was immunoSEQ multiplex PCR. The sample comprises 45,000 or so clones, 81% of which are singletons, and 4.5% to 5.5% rests with the top ten. Sequencing was performed on PBMCs, taken from a glioma patient whose treatment included an IDH1 peptide vaccine. These receptors were obtained from a woman aged 40-49 years with glioma. Some clones in this sample may be carry-over from other donors' samples.

The chain combines TRBV28 with TRBJ1-2; unclear D gene. V was shortened by 7 bases and J by 2 bases, with 11 bases between the two germline ends. CDR1 MDHEN and CDR2 SYDVKM come from the germline V gene. The CDR3 has 13 amino acids. The DNA of the CDR3 is TGTGCCAGCAACCGGGCGGCAAACTATGGCTACACCTTC. Translation gives CASNRAANYGYTF.

The sample holds one count of this clone. V and J are TRBV7-2 and TRBJ2-7; 7 bases line up with TRBD2. This CDR3 region has 13 residues. V lost 5 bases, J lost 9 bases, and 10 bases stayed unmatched. In germline, CDR1 is SGHTA, CDR2 FQGNSA. Written as DNA, the CDR3 is TGTGCCAGCAGCCCTTCCCCGGGAGGCGGGCAGTACTTC. It translates to CASSPSPGGGQYF.

V and J are TRBV6-1 and TRBJ2-7, with a tentative D call TRBD2 (6 bases). Trimming pared 4 bases from V and 0 bases from J, leaving 10 bases between. The germline V gene has CDR1 MNHNS and CDR2 SASEGT. The CDR3 runs to 14 residues. This chain's CDR3 is CASSARETSYEQYF. CDR3 nucleotides: TGTGCCAGCAGTGCACGGGAGACCTCCTACGAGCAGTACTTC.

The rearrangement links TRBV27 to TRBJ2-7; D remains ambiguous. The ends were cut back, 11 bases at V and 5 bases at J, with 19 bases in the middle. The CDR3 runs to 13 residues. Germline CDR1 reads MNHEY; CDR2 reads SMNVEV (reference sequence). In nucleotides, the CDR3 is TGTGCCTCAATAGGGTCTTATCAGGACGAGCAGTACTTC. Translation: CASIGSYQDEQYF.

This chain's CDR3 is CSARSPGTNLYEQYF. The CDR3 DNA sequence: TGCAGCGCCCGAAGCCCCGGGACTAACTTATACGAGCAGTACTTC. The V and J genes are TRBV29-1 and TRBJ2-7; 7 positions match TRBD2. Trimming removed 7 bases from V and 4 bases from J; junction bases left unmatched: 16. The germline gives CDR1 SQVTM, CDR2 ANQGSEA. The CDR3 consists of 15 residues.

The V call is TRBV4-2, the J call TRBJ2-7; D gene unclear. Germline CDR1 is LGHNA and CDR2 is YNFKEQ. The CDR3 length is 12 residues. The V and J ends lost 1 base and 7 bases respectively, with 8 bases between them. CDR3 residues: CASSQAFSEQYF. The CDR3 DNA follows: TGTGCCAGCAGCCAAGCTTTCTCGGAGCAGTACTTC.

This chain links TRBV7-2 with TRBJ2-7; unclear D gene. CDR1 is SGHTA, CDR2 FQGNSA, per germline. Trimming removed 4 bases from V and 4 bases from J, with 14 bases in between. The CDR3 is 14 amino acids. Written as DNA, the CDR3 is TGTGCCAGCAGCTACCGGGTCGGTCAATACGAGCAGTACTTC. Its protein product is CASSYRVGQYEQYF.

V usage is TRBV7-2 and J usage is TRBJ1-2; D gene uncertain. The CDR3 sequence is 13 residues long. V was trimmed by 1 base and J by 6 bases, leaving 9 bases between them. Per the germline V gene, CDR1 is SGHTA and CDR2 is FQGNSA. CDR3 coding DNA: TGTGCCAGCAGCTTAGGGGATTTCGATGGCTACACCTTC. Translation: CASSLGDFDGYTF. Full variable domain (remainder filled in from reference TRBV7-2 and TRBJ1-2): GAGVSQSPSNKVTEKGKDVELRCDPISGHTALYWYRQSLGQGLEFLIYFQGNSAPDKSGLPSDRFSAERTGGSVSTLTIQRTQQEDSAVYLCASSLGDFDGYTFGSGTRLTVV.

This chain links TRBV28 with TRBJ1-5, with D perhaps matching TRBD1 (5 bases). There are 13 residues in the CDR3. V lost 6 bases to trimming and J lost 1 base, with 7 bases between them. The germline CDR1 and CDR2 sequences are MDHEN and SYDVKM. In DNA form, the CDR3 reads TGTGCCAGCAGCCGGGACAGCAATCAGCCCCAGCATTTT. Translation gives CASSRDSNQPQHF.

V gene TRBV5-1 combines with J gene TRBJ2-7; 7 bases are shared with TRBD1. This CDR3 contains 13 residues. Germline V gene lookup returns CDR1 SGHRS and CDR2 YFSETQ. With 5 bases clipped from V and 0 bases from J, the junction kept 2 bases outside the gene matches. CDR3 amino acids: CASRGDSSYEQYF. CDR3 DNA sequence: TGCGCCAGCAGGGGGGACAGCTCCTACGAGCAGTACTTC.